The 7 T cell receptor beta chains below all came from one sample that was sequenced in a study of cytomegalovirus exposure and HLA in healthy donors. The repertoire was sequenced with immunoSEQ multiplex PCR; TCRdb's copy has only in-frame clones and lacks some. The sample contains hundreds of thousands of clones, more than 80% of which appear only once. Sequencing was done on a sample of PBMCs. The receptor source for this set is a woman younger than 30 in good health and CMV-seronegative.

This chain connects TRBV5-1 to TRBJ2-1; 11 bases agree with TRBD2. The CDR3 loop spans 19 amino acids. The germline gives CDR1 SGHRS, CDR2 YFSETQ. The junction had 12 bases not matched to a gene; V was cut back by 4 bases and J by 0 bases. The CDR3 here is CASSPTGTSGGSSYNEQFF. For the CDR3, the DNA is TGCGCCAGCAGCCCGACCGGGACTAGCGGAGGTAGCTCCTACAATGAGCAGTTCTTC.

The chain recombines TRBV4-1 with TRBJ1-1, with a possible D match to TRBD1 (5 bases). Trimming left V 4 bases short and J 7 bases short, with 16 bases between. Germline-derived CDR1 and CDR2 are MGHRA and YSYEKL. The CDR3 has 14 residues. The chain's CDR3 is CASSPRGHPDEAFF. The CDR3 nucleotides read TGCGCCAGCAGCCCCAGAGGACACCCGGATGAAGCTTTCTTT.

This sequence joins TRBV9 and TRBJ2-7; 10 positions agree with TRBD2. CDR3 length equals 15 residues. Germline V gene data show CDR1 as SGDLS and CDR2 as YYNGEE. Trimming cost V 3 bases and J 5 bases; bases outside gene matches: 8. DNA of the CDR3: TGTGCCAGCAGCGAGAGGGGACTAGCGATCCACGAGCAGTACTTC. As protein: CASSERGLAIHEQYF.

The chain carries TRBV5-6 and TRBJ2-1; 10 nucleotides align to TRBD2. The length of the CDR3 is 15 residues. The V gene end was trimmed by 4 bases and the J gene end by 3 bases; junction bases not matched to a gene: 4. Germline V gives CDR1 SGHDT, CDR2 YYEEEE. CDR3 sequence reads: CASSASGGVYNEQFF. As DNA, the CDR3 is TGTGCCAGCAGCGCCAGCGGGGGGGTCTACAATGAGCAGTTCTTC.

This clone was seen once. This chain joins TRBV4-2 and TRBJ1-3; tentative D call: TRBD1 (6 bases). The germline V gene encodes CDR1 LGHNA and CDR2 YNFKEQ. Trimming took off 3 bases at V and 3 bases at J, with 9 bases between the two ends. The CDR3 is made up of 14 amino acids. The CDR3 DNA follows: TGTGCCAGCAGCCAGGGGGCTATTGGAAACACCATATATTTT. Amino acids: CASSQGAIGNTIYF.

This chain uses TRBV7-8 with TRBJ2-5; TRBD2 agrees at 10 bases. Germline trimming cut 5 bases from V and 5 bases from J; bases unmatched to any gene: 11. CDR3 length equals 16 residues. Germline-derived CDR1 and CDR2 are SGHVS and FQNEAQ. For the CDR3, the DNA is TGTGCCAGCAGCCCTCCTCCTTGGACTAGCGGCGAGACCCAGTACTTC. The encoded protein is CASSPPPWTSGETQYF.

The chain is built from TRBV30 and TRBJ2-2, with TRBD1 identical over 7 bases. The CDR3 extends over 16 amino acids. The germline V gene encodes CDR1 GTSNPN and CDR2 SVGIG (reference sequence). J was trimmed by 0 bases and V by 3 bases; bases with no gene match: 7. The CDR3 region has the DNA TGTGCCTGGAGCATCCCCGGGACAGCGAACACCGGGGAGCTGTTTTTT. It yields the protein CAWSIPGTANTGELFF.